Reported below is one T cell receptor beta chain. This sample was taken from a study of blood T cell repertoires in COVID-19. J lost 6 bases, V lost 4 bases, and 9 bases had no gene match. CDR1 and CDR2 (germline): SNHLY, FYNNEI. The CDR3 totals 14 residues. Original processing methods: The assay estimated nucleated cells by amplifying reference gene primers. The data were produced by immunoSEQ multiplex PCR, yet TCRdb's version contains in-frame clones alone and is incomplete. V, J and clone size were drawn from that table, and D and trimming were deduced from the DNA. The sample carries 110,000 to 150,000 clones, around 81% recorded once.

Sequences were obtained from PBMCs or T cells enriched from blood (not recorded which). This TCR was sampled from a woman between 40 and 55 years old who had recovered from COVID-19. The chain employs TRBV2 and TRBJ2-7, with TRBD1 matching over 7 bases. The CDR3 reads CASSGRDSTLEQYF. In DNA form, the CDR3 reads TGTGCCAGCAGTGGTCGGGACAGCACGCTCGAGCAGTACTTC.